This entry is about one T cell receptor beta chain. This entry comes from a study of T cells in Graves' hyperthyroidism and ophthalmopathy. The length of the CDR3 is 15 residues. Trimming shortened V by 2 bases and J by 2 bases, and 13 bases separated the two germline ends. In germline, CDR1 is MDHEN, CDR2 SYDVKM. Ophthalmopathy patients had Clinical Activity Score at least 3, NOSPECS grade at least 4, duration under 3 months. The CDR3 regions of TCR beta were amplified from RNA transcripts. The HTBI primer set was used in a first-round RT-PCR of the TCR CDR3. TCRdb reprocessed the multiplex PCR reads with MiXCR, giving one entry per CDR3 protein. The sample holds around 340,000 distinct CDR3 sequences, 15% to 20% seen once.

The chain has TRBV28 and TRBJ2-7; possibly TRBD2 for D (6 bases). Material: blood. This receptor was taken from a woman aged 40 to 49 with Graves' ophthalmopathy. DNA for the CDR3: TGTGCCAGCAGTTTAGTCGGGAGCTATACCTACGAGCAGTACTTC. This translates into CASSLVGSYTYEQYF.